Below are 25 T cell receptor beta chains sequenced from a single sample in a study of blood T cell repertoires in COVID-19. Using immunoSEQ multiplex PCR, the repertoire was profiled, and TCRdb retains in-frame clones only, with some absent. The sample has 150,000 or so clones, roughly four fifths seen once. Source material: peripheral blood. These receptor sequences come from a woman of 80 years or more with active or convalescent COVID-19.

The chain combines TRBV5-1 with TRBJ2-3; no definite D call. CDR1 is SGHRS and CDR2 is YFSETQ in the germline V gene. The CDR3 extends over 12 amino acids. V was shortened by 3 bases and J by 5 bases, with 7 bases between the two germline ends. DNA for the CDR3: TGCGCCAGCAGCTCCCCTCGAGATACGCAGTATTTT. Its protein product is CASSSPRDTQYF.

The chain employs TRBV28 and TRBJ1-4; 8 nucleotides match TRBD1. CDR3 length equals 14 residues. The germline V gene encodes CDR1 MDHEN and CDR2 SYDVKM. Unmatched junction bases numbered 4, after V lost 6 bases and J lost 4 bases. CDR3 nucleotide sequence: TGTGCCAGCAGGTCCACAGGGGGTAATGAAAAACTGTTTTTT. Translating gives CASRSTGGNEKLFF.

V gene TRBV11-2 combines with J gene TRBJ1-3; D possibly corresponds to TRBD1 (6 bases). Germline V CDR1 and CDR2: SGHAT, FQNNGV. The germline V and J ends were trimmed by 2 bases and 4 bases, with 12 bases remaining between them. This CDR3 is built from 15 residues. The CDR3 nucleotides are TGTGCCAGCAGCTTAAGGACAGTAAGCGGAAACACCATATATTTT. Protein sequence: CASSLRTVSGNTIYF.

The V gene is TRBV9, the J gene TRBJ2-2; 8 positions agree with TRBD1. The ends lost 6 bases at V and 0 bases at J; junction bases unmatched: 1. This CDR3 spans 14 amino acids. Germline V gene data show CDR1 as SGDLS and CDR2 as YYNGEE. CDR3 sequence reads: CASTTGANTGELFF. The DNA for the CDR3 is TGTGCCAGCACGACAGGGGCGAACACCGGGGAGCTGTTTTTT.

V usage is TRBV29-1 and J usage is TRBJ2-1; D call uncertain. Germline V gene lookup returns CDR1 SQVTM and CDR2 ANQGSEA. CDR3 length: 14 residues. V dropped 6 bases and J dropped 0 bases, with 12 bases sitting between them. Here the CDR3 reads CSVEAIPSYNEQFF. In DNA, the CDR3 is TGCAGCGTCGAGGCGATACCCTCCTACAATGAGCAGTTCTTC.

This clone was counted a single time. CDR3 in DNA: TGTGCCAGCAGTGGCAGGGTCATGAACACTGAAGCTTTCTTT. It codes for CASSGRVMNTEAFF. The chain uses TRBV2 and TRBJ1-1, with D perhaps matching TRBD1 (5 bases). The V gene lost 4 bases and the J gene lost 0 bases, with 9 bases spanning the gap. CDR3 length: 14 amino acids. Germline loops: CDR1 SNHLY, CDR2 FYNNEI.

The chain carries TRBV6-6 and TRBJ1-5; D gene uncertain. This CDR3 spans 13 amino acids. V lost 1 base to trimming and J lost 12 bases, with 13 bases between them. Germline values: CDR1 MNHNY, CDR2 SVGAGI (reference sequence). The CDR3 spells CASSYFDRGNQHF. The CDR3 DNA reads TGTGCCAGCAGTTACTTTGATCGCGGAAACCAGCATTTT.

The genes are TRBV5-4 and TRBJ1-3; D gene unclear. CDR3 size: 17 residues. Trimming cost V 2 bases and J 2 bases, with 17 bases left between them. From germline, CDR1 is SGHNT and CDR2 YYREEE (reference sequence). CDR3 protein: CASSLQRGRSAGNTIYF. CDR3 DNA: TGTGCCAGCAGCTTACAACGGGGAAGGAGTGCTGGAAACACCATATATTTT.

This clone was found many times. CDR3: CASSFEGPNQPQHF. The CDR3, as DNA: TGTGCCAGCAGCTTTGAGGGTCCGAATCAGCCCCAGCATTTT. This sequence joins TRBV7-9 and TRBJ1-5, with unresolved D. With 3 bases removed from V and 4 bases from J, the gap between germline ends came to 10 bases. Germline V gene lookup returns CDR1 SEHNR and CDR2 FQNEAQ (reference sequence). This CDR3 is 14 amino acids long.

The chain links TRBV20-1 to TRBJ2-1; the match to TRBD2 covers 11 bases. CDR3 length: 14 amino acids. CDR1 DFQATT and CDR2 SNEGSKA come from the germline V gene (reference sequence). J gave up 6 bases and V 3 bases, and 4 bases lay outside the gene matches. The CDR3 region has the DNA TGCAGTGCTAGTCTAGCGGGGGGCCCCAATGAGCAGTTCTTC. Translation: CSASLAGGPNEQFF.

CDR3 in DNA: TGTGCCAGCAGCTCCGGGACGGGAGGTCTCCTCTATTCACCCCTCCACTTT. This gives the protein CASSSGTGGLLYSPLHF. V usage is TRBV5-8 and J usage is TRBJ1-6; D may be TRBD1 (5 bases). CDR3 size: 17 residues. V was clipped by 3 bases and J by 8 bases, with 21 bases between them. Germline V gives CDR1 SGHTS, CDR2 YDEGEE.

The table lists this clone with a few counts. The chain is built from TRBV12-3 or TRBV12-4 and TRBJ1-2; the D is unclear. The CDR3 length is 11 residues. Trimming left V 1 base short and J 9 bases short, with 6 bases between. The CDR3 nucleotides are TGTGCCAGCAGTTTAGACAATAGCTACACCTTC. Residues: CASSLDNSYTF.

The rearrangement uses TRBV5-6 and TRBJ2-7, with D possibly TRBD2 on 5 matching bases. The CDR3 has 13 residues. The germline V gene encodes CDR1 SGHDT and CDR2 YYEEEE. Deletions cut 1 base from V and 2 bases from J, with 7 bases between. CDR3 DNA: TGTGCCAGCAGCTTGAGAGGGCCCTACGAGCAGTACTTC. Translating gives CASSLRGPYEQYF.

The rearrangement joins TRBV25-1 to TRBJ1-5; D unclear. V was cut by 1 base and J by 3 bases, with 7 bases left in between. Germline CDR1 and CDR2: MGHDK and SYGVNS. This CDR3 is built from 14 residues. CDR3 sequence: CASSELGINQPQHF. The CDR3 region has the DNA TGTGCCAGCAGTGAATTGGGCATCAATCAGCCCCAGCATTTT.

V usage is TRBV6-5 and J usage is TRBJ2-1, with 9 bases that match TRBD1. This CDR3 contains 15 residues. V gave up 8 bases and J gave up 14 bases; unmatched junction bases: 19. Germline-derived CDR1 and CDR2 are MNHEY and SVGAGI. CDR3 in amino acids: CASGPRTGVHPQKFF. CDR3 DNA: TGTGCCAGCGGGCCGAGGACAGGGGTACACCCACAGAAGTTCTTC.

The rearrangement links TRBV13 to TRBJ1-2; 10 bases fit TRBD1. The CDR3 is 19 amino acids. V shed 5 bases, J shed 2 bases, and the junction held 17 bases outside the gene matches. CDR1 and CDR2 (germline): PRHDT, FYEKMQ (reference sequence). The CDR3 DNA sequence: TGTGCCAGCAGCCGAACGATCTCCGGGACAGGGGCGATAAACTATGGCTACACCTTC. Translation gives CASSRTISGTGAINYGYTF. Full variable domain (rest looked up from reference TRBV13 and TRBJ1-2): AAGVIQSPRHLIKEKRETATLKCYPIPRHDTVYWYQQGPGQDPQFLISFYEKMQSDKGSIPDRFSAQQFSDYHSELNMSSLELGDSALYFCASSRTISGTGAINYGYTFGSGTRLTVV.

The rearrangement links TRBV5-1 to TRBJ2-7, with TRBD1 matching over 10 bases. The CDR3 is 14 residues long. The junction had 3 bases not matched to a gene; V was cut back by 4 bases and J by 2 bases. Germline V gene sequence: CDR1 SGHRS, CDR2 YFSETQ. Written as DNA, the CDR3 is TGCGCCAGCAGCAGACAGGGGGCGCCCTACGAGCAGTACTTC. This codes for CASSRQGAPYEQYF.

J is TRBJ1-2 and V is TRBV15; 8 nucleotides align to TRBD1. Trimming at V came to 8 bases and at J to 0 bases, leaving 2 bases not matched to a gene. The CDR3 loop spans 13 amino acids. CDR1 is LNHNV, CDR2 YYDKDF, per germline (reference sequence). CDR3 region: CATQGATNYGYTF. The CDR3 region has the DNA TGTGCCACCCAGGGGGCGACTAACTATGGCTACACCTTC.

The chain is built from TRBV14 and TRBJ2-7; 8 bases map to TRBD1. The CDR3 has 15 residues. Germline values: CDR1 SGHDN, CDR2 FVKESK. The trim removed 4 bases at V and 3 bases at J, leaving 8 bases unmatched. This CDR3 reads CASSLLGQAHYEQYF. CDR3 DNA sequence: TGTGCCAGCAGCCTACTGGGACAGGCTCACTACGAGCAGTACTTC.

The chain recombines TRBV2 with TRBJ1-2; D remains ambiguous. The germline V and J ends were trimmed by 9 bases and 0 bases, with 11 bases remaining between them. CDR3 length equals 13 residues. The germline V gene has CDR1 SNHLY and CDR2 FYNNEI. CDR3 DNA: TGTGCCAGTAGTAGCTTAGCTAACTATGGCTACACCTTC. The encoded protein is CASSSLANYGYTF.

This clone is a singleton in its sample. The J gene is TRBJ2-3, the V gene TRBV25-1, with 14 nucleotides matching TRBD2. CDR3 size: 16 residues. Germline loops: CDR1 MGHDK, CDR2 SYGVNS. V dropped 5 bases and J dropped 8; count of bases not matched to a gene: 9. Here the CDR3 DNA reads TGTGCCAGCAGTCTGACTAGCGGGGGGGCGGGCGGTACGCAGTATTTT. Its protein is CASSLTSGGAGGTQYF.

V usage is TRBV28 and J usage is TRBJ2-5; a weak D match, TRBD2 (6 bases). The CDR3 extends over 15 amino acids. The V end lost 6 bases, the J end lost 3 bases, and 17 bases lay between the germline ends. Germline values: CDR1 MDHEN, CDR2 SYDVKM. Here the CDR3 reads CASSPGGTTKETQYF. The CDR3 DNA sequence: TGTGCCAGCAGCCCCGGGGGTACCACGAAAGAGACCCAGTACTTC.

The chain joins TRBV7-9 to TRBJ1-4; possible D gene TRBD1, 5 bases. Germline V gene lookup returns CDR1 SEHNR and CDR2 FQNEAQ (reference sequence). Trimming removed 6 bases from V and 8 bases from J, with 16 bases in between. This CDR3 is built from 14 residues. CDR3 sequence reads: CASSLPGGTEKLFF. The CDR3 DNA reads TGTGCCAGCAGTTTACCCGGAGGGACCGAAAAACTGTTTTTT.

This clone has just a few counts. The CDR3 loop is CASSPSTGDEKLFF. Here the CDR3 DNA reads TGCGCCAGCAGCCCTTCGACAGGAGATGAAAAACTGTTTTTT. The rearrangement links TRBV5-1 to TRBJ1-4; the D gene is possibly TRBD1 (6 bases). The V gene's germline CDR1 is SGHRS and CDR2 YFSETQ. The V end was cut by 4 bases, the J end by 6 bases, with 13 bases between. This CDR3 is built from 14 residues.

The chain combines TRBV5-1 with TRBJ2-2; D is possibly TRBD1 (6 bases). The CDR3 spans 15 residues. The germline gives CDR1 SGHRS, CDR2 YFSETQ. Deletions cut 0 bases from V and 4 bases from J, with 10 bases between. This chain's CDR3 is CASSLVVGGTGELFF. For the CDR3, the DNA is TGCGCCAGCAGCTTGGTGGTAGGGGGCACCGGGGAGCTGTTTTTT.